These T cell receptor beta chains were read from a single sample in a study of glioma-infiltrating T cells after dendritic cell vaccination. This table comes from immunoSEQ multiplex PCR, and its TCRdb copy is limited to in-frame clones, with some not included. The sample lists around 96,000 clones; 79% were seen once. The sequencing here drew on blood, taken before dendritic cell vaccination. These receptors came from a human donor with glioblastoma. The CDR3 runs from the conserved cysteine through the conserved F or W. The D gene is left open where the match is weak. Expanded clones are given a class, and other clones once, few, many or no size at all.

V	D	size	J	CDR3	DNA
TRBV10-3	TRBD2	-	TRBJ2-1	CAIKRGGQENEQFF	TGTGCCATCAAGCGGGGGGGCCAGGAGAATGAGCAGTTCTTC
TRBV5-1	-	-	TRBJ1-6	CASSLGGWSSPLHF	TGCGCCAGCAGCTTGGGGGGCTGGTCTTCACCCCTCCACTTT
TRBV2	TRBD1	-	TRBJ1-1	CASGTELMNTEAFF	TGTGCCAGCGGGACAGAGCTTATGAACACTGAAGCTTTCTTT
TRBV25-1	-	-	TRBJ1-1	CASSESNPQGYTEAFF	TGTGCCAGCAGTGAATCCAATCCACAGGGATACACTGAAGCTTTCTTT
TRBV29-1	-	once	TRBJ2-2	CSVTLHAPGANTGELFF	TGCAGCGTGACCCTCCATGCACCGGGGGCGAACACCGGGGAGCTGTTTTTT
TRBV19	TRBD1	-	TRBJ1-1	CASKQGGNTEAFF	TGTGCCAGTAAGCAGGGGGGGAACACTGAAGCTTTCTTT
TRBV18	TRBD1	-	TRBJ2-1	CASSPERTGAYNEQFF	TGTGCCAGCTCACCGGAGAGGACAGGGGCCTACAATGAGCAGTTCTTC
TRBV18	-	-	TRBJ2-1	CASSPRWGSWLFF	TGTGCCAGCTCACCCCGTTGGGGCTCTTGGTTGTTCTTC
TRBV5-1	-	-	TRBJ1-1	CASSLLGENTEAFF	TGCGCCAGCAGCTTGTTGGGCGAAAACACTGAAGCTTTCTTT
TRBV6-5	-	-	TRBJ2-7	CASSQTRVGEQYF	TGTGCCAGCAGCCAAACCCGGGTTGGGGAGCAGTACTTC
TRBV18	TRBD2	-	TRBJ2-7	CASSPRGPPGLAEWGAEQYF	TGTGCCAGCTCACCAAGGGGCCCTCCGGGACTAGCCGAGTGGGGAGCCGAGCAGTACTTC
TRBV6-5	TRBD2	-	TRBJ2-1	CASSFGTSSTNEQFF	TGTGCCAGCAGTTTCGGGACTAGCTCTACGAATGAGCAGTTCTTC
TRBV25-1	TRBD1	-	TRBJ2-7	CASRTGGSYEQYF	TGTGCCAGCCGGACAGGGGGCTCCTACGAGCAGTACTTC
TRBV5-1	TRBD1	once	TRBJ2-2	CASSSGTGDIGELFF	TGCGCCAGCAGCTCTGGGACAGGGGATATCGGGGAGCTGTTTTTT
TRBV9	-	-	TRBJ2-7	CASSDLREQYF	TGTGCCAGCAGCGACCTGCGCGAGCAGTACTTC
TRBV5-1	TRBD1	-	TRBJ2-6	CASSGYRGSGANVLTF	TGCGCCAGCAGCGGGTACAGGGGATCCGGGGCCAACGTCCTGACTTTC
TRBV6-5	-	-	TRBJ1-2	CASKQPSTISYGYTF	TGTGCCAGCAAACAGCCCTCCACGATCTCTTATGGCTACACCTTC
TRBV4-1	TRBD2	-	TRBJ2-3	CASSPRKMLAGQTDTQYF	TGCGCCAGCAGCCCGCGGAAGATGCTAGCGGGACAAACAGATACGCAGTATTTT
TRBV1	-	many	TRBJ2-4	CTTPGEKGRGAKNIQYF	TGCACCACCCCCGGGGAAAAGGGGCGGGGGGCCAAAAACATTCAGTACTTC
TRBV9	-	-	TRBJ2-7	CASSVGLVNEQYF	TGTGCCAGCAGCGTAGGGCTAGTCAACGAGCAGTACTTC
TRBV11-1	TRBD1	-	TRBJ2-7	CASRPGTGGYEQYF	TGTGCCAGCAGGCCCGGGACAGGGGGCTACGAGCAGTACTTC
TRBV10-3	TRBD1	-	TRBJ1-1	CAISATGENTEAFF	TGTGCCATCAGTGCGACAGGGGAGAACACTGAAGCTTTCTTT
TRBV2	-	-	TRBJ2-1	CASRAYRDPYNEQFF	TGTGCCAGCAGAGCCTACAGGGATCCCTACAATGAGCAGTTCTTC
TRBV5-1	-	-	TRBJ1-1	CASSLGQGIEEAFF	TGCGCCAGCAGCTTGGGGCAGGGGATTGAAGAAGCTTTCTTT